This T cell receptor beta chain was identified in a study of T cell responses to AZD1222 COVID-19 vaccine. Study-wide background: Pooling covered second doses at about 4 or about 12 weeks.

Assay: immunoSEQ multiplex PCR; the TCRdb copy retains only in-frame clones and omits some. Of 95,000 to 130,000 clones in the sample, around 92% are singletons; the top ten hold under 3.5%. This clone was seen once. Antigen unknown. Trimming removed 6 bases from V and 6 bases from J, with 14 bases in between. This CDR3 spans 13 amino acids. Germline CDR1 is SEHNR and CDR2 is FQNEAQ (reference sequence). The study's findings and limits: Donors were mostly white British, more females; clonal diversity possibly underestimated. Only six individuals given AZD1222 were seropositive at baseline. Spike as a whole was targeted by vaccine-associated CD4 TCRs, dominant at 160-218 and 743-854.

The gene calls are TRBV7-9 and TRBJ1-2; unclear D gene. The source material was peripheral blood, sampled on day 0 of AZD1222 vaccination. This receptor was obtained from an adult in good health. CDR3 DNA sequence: TGTGCCAGCAGTTCAAATCTTCACGATGGCTACACCTTC. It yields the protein CASSSNLHDGYTF.